Shown below are 8 T cell receptor beta chains from a single sample sequenced in a study of CD8 T cells in Susac syndrome. The authors reverse transcribed roughly 0.5 to 1 ug RNA with random hexamers. TCRdb ran MiXCR on the immunoSEQ multiplex PCR reads and lists one entry per CDR3 protein. The repertoire holds about 120,000 distinct CDR3 sequences, with roughly 94% as singletons. Sequences were obtained from CD8+ T cells from PBMCs. The receptors derive from a human donor with Susac syndrome.

This chain joins TRBV29-1 and TRBJ2-7, with 9 bases matching TRBD2. The V and J ends lost 3 bases and 4 bases, in that order; junction bases with no gene match: 13. The CDR3 has 16 residues. Germline loops: CDR1 SQVTM, CDR2 ANQGSEA. CDR3 DNA sequence: TGCAGCGTTGAGGGTCAGAGGGCTAGCGGGGAATACGAGCAGTACTTC. Translating it yields CSVEGQRASGEYEQYF.

The chain combines TRBV20-1 with TRBJ2-7; either TRBD1 or TRBD2 may fit D (5 bases each). Between the trimmed V and J ends, which lost 0 bases and 5 bases, there was a span of 17 bases. Germline V CDR1 and CDR2: DFQATT, SNEGSKA (reference sequence). The CDR3 has 15 amino acids. The CDR3 spells CSARDLARDPNEQYF. CDR3 nucleotides: TGCAGTGCTAGAGATCTCGCCCGGGACCCCAACGAGCAGTACTTC.

J is TRBJ2-7 and V is TRBV5-6; unclear D gene. Trimming cost V 0 bases and J 0 bases, with 4 bases left between them. The germline V gene has CDR1 SGHDT and CDR2 YYEEEE. The CDR3 contains 13 residues. In DNA, the CDR3 is TGTGCCAGCAGCTTGGGCATCTCCTACGAGCAGTACTTC. Its protein product is CASSLGISYEQYF.

CDR3 bases: TGCGCCAGCAGCTCCGGACTAGCGGGGGGGCGTGATACGCAGTATTTT. This encodes CASSSGLAGGRDTQYF. This rearrangement joins TRBV5-1 to TRBJ2-3; 15 positions agree with TRBD2. Trimming at V came to 3 bases and at J to 6 bases, leaving 5 bases not matched to a gene. Germline values: CDR1 SGHRS, CDR2 YFSETQ. CDR3 length: 16 residues.

The rearrangement links TRBV18 to TRBJ2-3, with 9 bases identical to TRBD2. Trimming at V came to 3 bases and at J to 2 bases, leaving 3 bases not matched to a gene. The CDR3 length is 15 residues. Germline values: CDR1 KGHSH, CDR2 LQKENI. The CDR3 reads CASSPLAGATDTQYF. CDR3 DNA sequence: TGTGCCAGCTCACCCTTAGCGGGGGCCACAGATACGCAGTATTTT.

The rearrangement links TRBV20-1 to TRBJ2-1; D is perhaps TRBD2 (6 bases). CDR1 and CDR2 from the germline V gene are DFQATT and SNEGSKA (reference sequence). Deletions cut 4 bases from V and 7 bases from J, with 17 bases between. The CDR3 runs to 14 residues. DNA for the CDR3: TGCAGTGCTACCGGAGCGGGCCAAGGGAATGAGCAGTTCTTC. This gives the protein CSATGAGQGNEQFF.

The chain recombines TRBV29-1 with TRBJ2-5; D ambiguous. CDR3 length: 15 residues. Germline CDR1 is SQVTM and CDR2 is ANQGSEA. V gave up 2 bases and J gave up 2 bases, with 15 bases separating them. For the CDR3, the DNA is TGCAGCGTTGAACCACCGTGGGGTGGGCAAGAGACCCAGTACTTC. Protein: CSVEPPWGGQETQYF.

The chain links TRBV3-1 to TRBJ1-2; possible D gene TRBD1, 5 bases. Germline values: CDR1 LGHDT, CDR2 YNNKEL (reference sequence). This CDR3 spans 15 amino acids. The germline V and J ends were trimmed by 3 bases and 2 bases, with 13 bases remaining between them. The DNA of the CDR3 is TGTGCCAGCAGCCAGCGGTCGGGGCCCAACTATGGCTACACCTTC. Protein product: CASSQRSGPNYGYTF.